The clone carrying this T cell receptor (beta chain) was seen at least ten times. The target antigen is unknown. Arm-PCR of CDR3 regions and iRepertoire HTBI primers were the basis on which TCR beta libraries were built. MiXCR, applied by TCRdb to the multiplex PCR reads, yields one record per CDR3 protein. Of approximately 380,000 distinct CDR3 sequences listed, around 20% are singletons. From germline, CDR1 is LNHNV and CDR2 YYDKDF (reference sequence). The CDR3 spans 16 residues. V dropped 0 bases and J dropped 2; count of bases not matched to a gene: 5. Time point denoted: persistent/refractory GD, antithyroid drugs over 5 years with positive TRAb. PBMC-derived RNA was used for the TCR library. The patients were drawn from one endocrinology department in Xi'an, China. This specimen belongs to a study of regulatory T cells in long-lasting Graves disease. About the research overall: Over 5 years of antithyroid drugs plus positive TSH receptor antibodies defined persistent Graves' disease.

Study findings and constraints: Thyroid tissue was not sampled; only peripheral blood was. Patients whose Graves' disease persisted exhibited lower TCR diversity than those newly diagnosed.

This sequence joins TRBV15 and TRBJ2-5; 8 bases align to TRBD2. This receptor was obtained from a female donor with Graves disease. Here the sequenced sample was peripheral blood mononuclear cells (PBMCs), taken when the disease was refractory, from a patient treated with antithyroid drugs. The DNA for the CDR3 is TGTGCCACCAGCAGAGATCGGGGGGGGGTTCAAGAGACCCAGTACTTC. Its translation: CATSRDRGGVQETQYF.